Reported below is one T cell receptor beta chain. The germline CDR1 and CDR2 sequences are WNHNN and SYGVQD (reference sequence). The trim removed 0 bases at V and 5 bases at J, leaving 1 base unmatched. The CDR3 covers 15 residues. This sample was taken from a study of blood T cell repertoires in COVID-19. Study summary: Acute and convalescent COVID-19 samples came from the United States, Italy and Spain. T cells, B-cell-depleted T cells, or PBMCs provided the cDNA or gDNA that served as material.

In the original analysis: Scientists estimated how many nucleated cells there were by amplifying reference gene primers. Data came from immunoSEQ multiplex PCR; TCRdb stores just in-frame clones and leaves some out. V and J calls and clone size are copied from that table; D and trimming were computed from the DNA. Found here are 380,000 or so clones, roughly 90% of them singletons; the top ten hold 0.95% to 1.5%. The chain employs TRBV10-1 and TRBJ1-4, with TRBD1 identical over 9 bases. This clonotype originated in a man between 35 and 55 years old with acute or convalescent COVID-19. Specimen: peripheral blood. The CDR3 reads CASSESGTGNEKLFF. The CDR3 nucleotides read TGCGCCAGCAGTGAGTCCGGGACAGGGAATGAAAAACTGTTTTTT.